This TCR beta chain was captured by sequencing in a study of T cell responses to AZD1222 COVID-19 vaccine. As for the study in general: Second-dose intervals of approximately 4 or approximately 12 weeks were pooled. Study-level findings and limits: Possibly, clonal diversity was underestimated; donors were largely white British and included more females. Spike-spanning, vaccine-associated CD4 TCRs were dominant at 160-218 and 743-854. Only a handful of individuals given AZD1222 were seropositive at baseline.

As concerns this clone: Antigen unknown.

Profiling relied on immunoSEQ multiplex PCR, and the TCRdb table lists in-frame clones only, not all of them. The sample gives over 120,000 clones, about 90% of which show up once; about 3.7% is in the top ten. The CDR3 runs to 11 residues. CDR1 is MNHEY, CDR2 SVGAGI, per germline. V dropped 7 bases and J dropped 6; count of bases not matched to a gene: 3. The genes are TRBV6-5 and TRBJ2-7, with 7 bases fitting TRBD2. The source of this sequence is an adult in good health. Source: peripheral blood, taken on day 0 of AZD1222 vaccination. The CDR3: CASTLAGEQYF. CDR3 sequence (DNA): TGTGCCAGCACCTTAGCGGGCGAGCAGTACTTC.